Listed below are T cell receptor beta chains from one sample, sequenced in a study of T cells in Graves' hyperthyroidism and ophthalmopathy. TCRdb redid the calling of the multiplex PCR reads with MiXCR, one entry per CDR3 protein. The table records roughly 250,000 distinct CDR3 sequences, 22% of them present only once. Sequences were obtained from blood. Receptors originate from a man under 40 with Graves' ophthalmopathy. The CDR3 runs from the conserved cysteine through the conserved F or W. The order of the fields is CDR3 DNA, CDR3 protein, D gene, clone size, J gene, V gene. The D gene is left open where the match is weak. Size tells how often a clone was seen (once, few, many) or the class of an expanded clone, and some rows leave it out.

cdr3_nt: TGTGCCGGCAGTTCTGACAGGGGGCTCTACAATGAGCAGTTCTTC
cdr3_aa: CAGSSDRGLYNEQFF
d_call: TRBD1
clone_size: few
j_call: TRBJ2-1
v_call: TRBV28

cdr3_nt: TGTGCCAGCAGTTACACAGGACTAGCGGGAGGGCCAGATACGCAGTATTTT
cdr3_aa: CASSYTGLAGGPDTQYF
d_call: TRBD2
clone_size: NA
j_call: TRBJ2-3
v_call: TRBV6-6

cdr3_nt: TGTGCCAGCAGCCAGAAGGACCCCTTATCGGTCAATGAGCAGTTCTTC
cdr3_aa: CASSQKDPLSVNEQFF
d_call: NA
clone_size: NA
j_call: TRBJ2-1
v_call: TRBV7-8

cdr3_nt: TGTGCCTGGAGGAGGACAGGGGAAGTCGGGGAGCTGTTTTTT
cdr3_aa: CAWRRTGEVGELFF
d_call: TRBD1
clone_size: many
j_call: TRBJ2-2
v_call: TRBV30

cdr3_nt: TGTGCCACCTCATGGGGTCTCGGCAATGAGCAGTTCTTC
cdr3_aa: CATSWGLGNEQFF
d_call: NA
clone_size: NA
j_call: TRBJ2-1
v_call: TRBV24-1

cdr3_nt: TGTGCCAGCAGCTTTGGACTAGCGGGAGATACTGAGCAGTTCTTC
cdr3_aa: CASSFGLAGDTEQFF
d_call: TRBD2
clone_size: NA
j_call: TRBJ2-1
v_call: TRBV7-8

cdr3_nt: TGTGCCAGCAGGAAGCCCCAGCCAGCGGGAGGGCCATTAGCAACCGGGGAGCTGTTTTTT
cdr3_aa: CASRKPQPAGGPLATGELFF
d_call: TRBD2
clone_size: NA
j_call: TRBJ2-2
v_call: TRBV5-5

cdr3_nt: TGTGCCTGGAGTGTAGAGTCCTACGAGCAGTACTTC
cdr3_aa: CAWSVESYEQYF
d_call: NA
clone_size: NA
j_call: TRBJ2-7
v_call: TRBV30

cdr3_nt: TGTGCCAGCAGTTTCCAAGATCAGCCCCAGCATTTT
cdr3_aa: CASSFQDQPQHF
d_call: NA
clone_size: NA
j_call: TRBJ1-5
v_call: TRBV27

cdr3_nt: TGTGCCAGCAGTGAAAGGGTCGACAGGAACCCTGGAAACACCATATATTTT
cdr3_aa: CASSERVDRNPGNTIYF
d_call: NA
clone_size: NA
j_call: TRBJ1-3
v_call: TRBV25-1

cdr3_nt: TGTGCCAGCAGAAAGACTAGCGGGAGTTACGAGCAGTACTTC
cdr3_aa: CASRKTSGSYEQYF
d_call: TRBD2
clone_size: NA
j_call: TRBJ2-7
v_call: TRBV2

cdr3_nt: TGTGCCAGCAGCCACACCCCATATGGGGAGCAGTTCTTC
cdr3_aa: CASSHTPYGEQFF
d_call: NA
clone_size: NA
j_call: TRBJ2-1
v_call: TRBV11-1

cdr3_nt: TGTGCCAGCAGTTACTGGCGGGAGGGCCGGGAGACCCAGTACTTC
cdr3_aa: CASSYWREGRETQYF
d_call: TRBD2
clone_size: many
j_call: TRBJ2-5
v_call: TRBV6-5

cdr3_nt: TGTGCCAGCAGCTCTCGGGACAGGGGAGCCTACGAGCAGTACTTC
cdr3_aa: CASSSRDRGAYEQYF
d_call: TRBD1
clone_size: few
j_call: TRBJ2-7
v_call: TRBV7-9

cdr3_nt: TGCAGCGTCGGAGGCCGAGAGACCCAGTACTTC
cdr3_aa: CSVGGRETQYF
d_call: NA
clone_size: NA
j_call: TRBJ2-5
v_call: TRBV29-1

cdr3_nt: TGTGCCAGCAGCTTAACAGCTACGAACACTGAAGCTTTCTTT
cdr3_aa: CASSLTATNTEAFF
d_call: NA
clone_size: NA
j_call: TRBJ1-1
v_call: TRBV7-2

cdr3_nt: TGTGCCAGCAGCGTATATGGGACTTCAAGCACAGATACGCAGTATTTT
cdr3_aa: CASSVYGTSSTDTQYF
d_call: NA
clone_size: NA
j_call: TRBJ2-3
v_call: TRBV9

cdr3_nt: TGTGCCAGCAGCTTATCCGTTTATGGGGCCAACGTCCTGACTTTC
cdr3_aa: CASSLSVYGANVLTF
d_call: NA
clone_size: few
j_call: TRBJ2-6
v_call: TRBV11-2

cdr3_nt: TGTGCCAGCAGTGAGTCCAGGGGGTTAAGCGGCTACACCTTC
cdr3_aa: CASSESRGLSGYTF
d_call: TRBD1
clone_size: many
j_call: TRBJ1-2
v_call: TRBV2

cdr3_nt: TGTGCCAGCAGCTTAGGCTACAGAGATACGCAGTATTTT
cdr3_aa: CASSLGYRDTQYF
d_call: NA
clone_size: many
j_call: TRBJ2-3
v_call: TRBV5-6

cdr3_nt: TGTGCCAGCAGCCAAGAGGGGACCCAGTACTTC
cdr3_aa: CASSQEGTQYF
d_call: NA
clone_size: NA
j_call: TRBJ2-5
v_call: TRBV3-1

cdr3_nt: TGTGCCAGCGTTGGCAATGAGCAGTTCTTC
cdr3_aa: CASVGNEQFF
d_call: NA
clone_size: few
j_call: TRBJ2-1
v_call: TRBV28

cdr3_nt: TGTGCCAGCAGTTTACAGGCTAGCGGGAAAAACGAGCAGTACTTC
cdr3_aa: CASSLQASGKNEQYF
d_call: TRBD2
clone_size: NA
j_call: TRBJ2-7
v_call: TRBV28

cdr3_nt: TGTGCCAGCAGTGATCGTAGGCTGAACACTGAAGCTTTCTTT
cdr3_aa: CASSDRRLNTEAFF
d_call: NA
clone_size: NA
j_call: TRBJ1-1
v_call: TRBV6-1

cdr3_nt: TGTGCCATCAGTGAGTCGGCTAGCGGGATAGGGTTAAATGAGCAGTTCTTC
cdr3_aa: CAISESASGIGLNEQFF
d_call: TRBD2
clone_size: NA
j_call: TRBJ2-1
v_call: TRBV10-3

cdr3_nt: TGTGCCACCGTGCTTGCGCGGACGCCCCCCTACGAGCAGTACTTC
cdr3_aa: CATVLARTPPYEQYF
d_call: NA
clone_size: NA
j_call: TRBJ2-7
v_call: TRBV7-8

cdr3_nt: TGCAGTGCCGAGAAGGGCGGCTCCTACAATGAGCAGTTCTTC
cdr3_aa: CSAEKGGSYNEQFF
d_call: NA
clone_size: NA
j_call: TRBJ2-1
v_call: TRBV20-1

cdr3_nt: TGTGCCAGCAGCTTAGTAGCCAAAACCGGGACCGAAGCTTTCTTT
cdr3_aa: CASSLVAKTGTEAFF
d_call: NA
clone_size: NA
j_call: TRBJ1-1
v_call: TRBV7-9

cdr3_nt: TGTGCCAGCAGTTGGTCAGACGGACAGGATGAAGCTTTCTTT
cdr3_aa: CASSWSDGQDEAFF
d_call: TRBD1
clone_size: few
j_call: TRBJ1-1
v_call: TRBV6-1

cdr3_nt: TGTGCCAGCAGGGCGGACAGGGTCCGTCTTGGCGAGCAGTACTTC
cdr3_aa: CASRADRVRLGEQYF
d_call: TRBD1
clone_size: NA
j_call: TRBJ2-7
v_call: TRBV2

cdr3_nt: TGCAGTGAACTTAGACTCGACAGCTCCTACAGTGAGCAGTTCTTC
cdr3_aa: CSELRLDSSYSEQFF
d_call: NA
clone_size: NA
j_call: TRBJ2-1
v_call: TRBV20-1

cdr3_nt: TGTGCCAGCACAGGGCTAGCCAAAAACATTCAGTACTTC
cdr3_aa: CASTGLAKNIQYF
d_call: NA
clone_size: few
j_call: TRBJ2-4
v_call: TRBV28

cdr3_nt: TGTGCCAGCAGCCTGACTAGTTCGCAGACCCAGTACTTC
cdr3_aa: CASSLTSSQTQYF
d_call: NA
clone_size: few
j_call: TRBJ2-5
v_call: TRBV6-1

cdr3_nt: TGTGCCAGCAGCTTAGAGGCCCCAAACTATGGCTACACCTTC
cdr3_aa: CASSLEAPNYGYTF
d_call: NA
clone_size: few
j_call: TRBJ1-2
v_call: TRBV11-2

cdr3_nt: TGTGCCAGCGGGACACCTTATTTTAGCTCTGGGGCCAACGTCCTGACTTTC
cdr3_aa: CASGTPYFSSGANVLTF
d_call: NA
clone_size: few
j_call: TRBJ2-6
v_call: TRBV6-1

cdr3_nt: TGTGCCAGCAGTACGGGGACAGGATACACCCGGGAGCTGTTTTTT
cdr3_aa: CASSTGTGYTRELFF
d_call: TRBD1
clone_size: NA
j_call: TRBJ2-2
v_call: TRBV6-1

cdr3_nt: TGTGCCAGCAGCTACCGGGATTACATGAACACTGAAGCTTTCTTT
cdr3_aa: CASSYRDYMNTEAFF
d_call: NA
clone_size: NA
j_call: TRBJ1-1
v_call: TRBV14

cdr3_nt: TGTGCCAGCAGTTCCGATTTGAGGAAATACGAGCAGTACTTC
cdr3_aa: CASSSDLRKYEQYF
d_call: NA
clone_size: few
j_call: TRBJ2-7
v_call: TRBV12-3/TRBV12-4